This TCR beta chain was observed in a study of chemoradiotherapy in HPV16-positive cancers. About this clone: What it binds is not known.

Whole-study findings and limits: Better recurrence-free survival went with HPV-responsive T-cell expansion in HPV16-positive patients.

V was pared by 0 bases and J by 2 bases, with 6 bases of the junction left unmatched. Germline loops: CDR1 LNHNV, CDR2 YYDKDF (reference sequence). There are 16 residues in the CDR3. Libraries were prepared by immunoSEQ multiplex PCR; TCRdb keeps only in-frame clonotypes and omits some of them. The sample gives about 10,000 clones, around 66% of which show up once; roughly 9% is in the top ten. Over chemoradiotherapy, repertoires were sampled more than once. The receptor comes from a human donor with HPV-associated anogenital cancer. This sample was obtained from a patient who underwent chemoradiotherapy. The rearrangement links TRBV15 to TRBJ2-5, with 7 bases identical to TRBD2. The DNA for the CDR3 is TGTGCCACCAGCAGAGAGGGTCGGGGACTACAAGAGACCCAGTACTTC. It encodes CATSREGRGLQETQYF.